This T cell receptor (beta chain) was found in a study of shared clonotypes between healthy human individuals. Per germline, CDR1 WSHSY and CDR2 SAAADI. There are 14 residues in the CDR3. V shed 2 bases and J shed 1 base, with 8 bases lying between them. This clone was recorded a few times. The method was immunoSEQ multiplex PCR; TCRdb's version includes in-frame clones alone and lacks a portion of them. The sample lists around 940,000 clones; around three quarters were seen once. This clonotype originated in a man younger than 35 in good health. The sequencing input was memory CD4+ T cells sorted from blood. Subset: CD45RA-negative fraction. The chain links TRBV10-2 to TRBJ1-2; D remains ambiguous. CDR3 protein: CASSEGLSNYGYTF. The CDR3 nucleotides are TGCGCCAGCAGTGAGGGGCTGAGTAACTATGGCTACACCTTC.